Included here is one T cell receptor (beta chain) sequence, with context. Its matching antigen is unknown. The source of the sample is a study of monozygotic twins with inflammatory bowel disease. Overall study findings and caveats: Relative clonotype sharing with others was diminished in IBD patients versus healthy twins, particularly with disease activity. Whether twins were concordant or discordant made no difference to repertoire similarity, possibly from limited power.

cDNA synthesis was performed in eight separate reactions for each sample. After re-calling the 5' RACE reads, TCRdb lists one entry per CDR3 protein, DNA absent. The table lists 440,000 or so distinct CDR3 sequences. Per germline, CDR1 MNHNY and CDR2 SVGAGI (reference sequence). The CDR3 is made up of 14 amino acids. The TCR was taken from a human donor with ulcerative colitis or Crohn's disease, or a healthy co-twin of an affected twin (not recorded which). The sequencing sample was made of blood. The chain links TRBV6-6 to TRBJ2-2. CDR3 loop: CASSYSPTGGELFF.